These T cell receptor beta chains were read from a single sample in a study of T cell responses to AZD1222 COVID-19 vaccine. Clones were read by immunoSEQ multiplex PCR, and TCRdb kept only the in-frame ones, dropping some. The sample holds 75,000 to 100,000 clones; 86% are singletons and the top ten take roughly 6.3%. Material: peripheral blood, obtained on day 0 of AZD1222 vaccination. The receptor source for this set is an adult in good health. CDR3s include the opening cysteine and the closing phenylalanine or tryptophan. A D gene is named only where the DNA matches it firmly. The listing skips clone size in some rows; elsewhere it reads once, few, many or a size class.

v_call: TRBV9
j_call: TRBJ2-7
d_call: NA
clone_size: NA
cdr3_aa: CASSVAMSEVYEQYF
cdr3_nt: TGTGCCAGCAGCGTAGCTATGAGCGAGGTCTACGAGCAGTACTTC

v_call: TRBV5-4
j_call: TRBJ2-5
d_call: NA
clone_size: NA
cdr3_aa: CASSLVGAETQYF
cdr3_nt: TGTGCCAGCAGCTTGGTGGGGGCGGAGACCCAGTACTTC

v_call: TRBV10-3
j_call: TRBJ2-5
d_call: NA
clone_size: NA
cdr3_aa: CAISGRQQETQYF
cdr3_nt: TGTGCCATCAGTGGGCGGCAGCAAGAGACCCAGTACTTC

v_call: TRBV30
j_call: TRBJ2-2
d_call: NA
clone_size: once
cdr3_aa: CAWNPQRTGELFF
cdr3_nt: TGTGCCTGGAATCCTCAGCGAACCGGGGAGCTGTTTTTT

v_call: TRBV19
j_call: TRBJ2-1
d_call: NA
clone_size: NA
cdr3_aa: CASKASGLGLSAYNEQFF
cdr3_nt: TGTGCCAGTAAGGCGTCAGGGTTGGGTTTGTCCGCCTACAATGAGCAGTTCTTC

v_call: TRBV14
j_call: TRBJ1-6
d_call: NA
clone_size: NA
cdr3_aa: CASSQLHSSYNSPLHF
cdr3_nt: TGTGCCAGCAGCCAGCTACATAGCTCCTATAATTCACCCCTCCACTTT

v_call: TRBV7-8
j_call: TRBJ1-3
d_call: NA
clone_size: few
cdr3_aa: CASSLGGGEPGNTIYF
cdr3_nt: TGTGCCAGCAGCTTAGGTGGTGGGGAGCCTGGAAACACCATATATTTT

v_call: TRBV24-1
j_call: TRBJ1-2
d_call: NA
clone_size: NA
cdr3_aa: CATSDPDRYGYTF
cdr3_nt: TGTGCCACCAGTGATCCGGACAGATATGGCTACACCTTC

v_call: TRBV19
j_call: TRBJ1-2
d_call: NA
clone_size: NA
cdr3_aa: CASSIDQGRGYTF
cdr3_nt: TGTGCCAGTAGTATAGACCAGGGTCGTGGCTACACCTTC

v_call: TRBV21-1
j_call: TRBJ2-7
d_call: NA
clone_size: NA
cdr3_aa: CASSKEPPKGYEQYF
cdr3_nt: TGTGCCAGCAGCAAAGAGCCTCCCAAGGGCTACGAGCAGTACTTC

v_call: TRBV19
j_call: TRBJ1-2
d_call: TRBD1
clone_size: once
cdr3_aa: CASTLYGSFTGGGYGYTF
cdr3_nt: TGTGCCAGTACCTTATATGGATCCTTTACAGGGGGAGGCTATGGCTACACCTTC

v_call: TRBV9
j_call: TRBJ1-1
d_call: NA
clone_size: NA
cdr3_aa: CASSPGTFTEAFF
cdr3_nt: TGTGCCAGCAGCCCAGGGACCTTCACTGAAGCTTTCTTT

v_call: TRBV19
j_call: TRBJ2-1
d_call: NA
clone_size: NA
cdr3_aa: CASSPLFGEQFF
cdr3_nt: TGTGCCAGTAGTCCGCTCTTCGGTGAGCAGTTCTTC